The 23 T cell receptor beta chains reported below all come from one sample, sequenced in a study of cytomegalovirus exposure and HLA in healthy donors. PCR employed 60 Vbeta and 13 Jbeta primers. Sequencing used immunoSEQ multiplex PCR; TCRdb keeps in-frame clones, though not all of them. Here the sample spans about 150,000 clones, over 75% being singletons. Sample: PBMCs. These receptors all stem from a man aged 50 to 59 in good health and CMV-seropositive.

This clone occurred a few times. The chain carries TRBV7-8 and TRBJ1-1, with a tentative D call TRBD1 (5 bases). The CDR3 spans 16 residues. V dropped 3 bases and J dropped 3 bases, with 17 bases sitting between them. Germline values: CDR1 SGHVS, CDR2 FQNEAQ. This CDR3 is CASSFEQRGRYTEAFF. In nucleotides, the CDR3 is TGTGCCAGCAGCTTCGAGCAAAGGGGAAGGTACACTGAAGCTTTCTTT.

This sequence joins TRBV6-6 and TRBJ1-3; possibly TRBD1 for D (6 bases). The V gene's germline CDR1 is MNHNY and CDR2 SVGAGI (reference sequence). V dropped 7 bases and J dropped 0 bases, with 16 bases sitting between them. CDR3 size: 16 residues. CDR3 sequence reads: CASTQGGVYSGNTIYF. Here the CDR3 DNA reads TGTGCCAGCACTCAAGGGGGGGTCTACTCTGGAAACACCATATATTTT.

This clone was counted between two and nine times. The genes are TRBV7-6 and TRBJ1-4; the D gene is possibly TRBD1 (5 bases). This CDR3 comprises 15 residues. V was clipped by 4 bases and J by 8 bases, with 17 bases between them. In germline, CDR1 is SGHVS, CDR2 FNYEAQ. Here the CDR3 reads CASSSKGTASEKLFF. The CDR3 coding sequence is TGTGCCAGCAGCTCCAAGGGGACTGCTTCCGAAAAACTGTTTTTT.

CDR3 sequence reads: CASSYGGDTDTQYF. The CDR3 DNA sequence: TGTGCCAGCAGCTATGGCGGGGACACAGATACGCAGTATTTT. The V call is TRBV6-6, the J call TRBJ2-3, with D perhaps matching TRBD2 (6 bases). From germline, CDR1 is MNHNY and CDR2 SVGAGI (reference sequence). V dropped 6 bases and J dropped 2 bases, with 12 bases sitting between them. CDR3 length equals 14 residues.

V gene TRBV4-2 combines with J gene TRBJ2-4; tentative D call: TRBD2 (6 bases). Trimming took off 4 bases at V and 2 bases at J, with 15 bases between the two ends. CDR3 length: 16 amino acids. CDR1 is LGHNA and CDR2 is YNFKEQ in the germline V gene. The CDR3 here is CASSRGLMETKNIQYF. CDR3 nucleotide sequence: TGTGCCAGCAGCCGGGGACTTATGGAGACCAAAAACATTCAGTACTTC.

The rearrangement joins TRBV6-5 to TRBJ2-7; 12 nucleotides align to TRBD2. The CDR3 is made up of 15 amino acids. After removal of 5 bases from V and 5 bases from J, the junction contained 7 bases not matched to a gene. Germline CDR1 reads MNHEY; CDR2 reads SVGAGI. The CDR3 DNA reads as TGTGCCAGCAGTCCCCTGACTAGCGGGAGAAACGAGCAGTACTTC. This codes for CASSPLTSGRNEQYF.

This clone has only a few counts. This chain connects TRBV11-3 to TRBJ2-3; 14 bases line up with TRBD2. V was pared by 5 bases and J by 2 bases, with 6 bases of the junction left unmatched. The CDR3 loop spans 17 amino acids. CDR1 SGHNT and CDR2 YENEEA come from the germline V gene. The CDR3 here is CASSTGTSGGVTDTQYF. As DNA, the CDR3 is TGTGCCAGCAGCACCGGGACTAGCGGGGGCGTCACAGATACGCAGTATTTT.

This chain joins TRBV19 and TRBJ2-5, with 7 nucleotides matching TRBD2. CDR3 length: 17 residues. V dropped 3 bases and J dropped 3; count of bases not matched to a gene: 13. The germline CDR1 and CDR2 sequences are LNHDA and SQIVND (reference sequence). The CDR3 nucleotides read TGTGCCAGTAGTATCCCCGGACTAGGGGCGGGAAAAGAGACCCAGTACTTC. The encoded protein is CASSIPGLGAGKETQYF. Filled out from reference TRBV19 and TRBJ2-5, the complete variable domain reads DGGITQSPKYLFRKEGQNVTLSCEQNLNHDAMYWYRQDPGQGLRLIYYSQIVNDFQKGDIAEGYSVSREKKESFPLTVTSAQKNPTAFYLCASSIPGLGAGKETQYFGPGTRLLVL.

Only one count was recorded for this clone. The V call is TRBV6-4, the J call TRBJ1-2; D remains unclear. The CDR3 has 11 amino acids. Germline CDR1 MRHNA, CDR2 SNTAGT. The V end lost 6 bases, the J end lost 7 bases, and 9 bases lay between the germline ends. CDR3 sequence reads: CASRPMRGYTF. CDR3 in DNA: TGTGCCAGCAGGCCAATGCGTGGCTACACCTTC.

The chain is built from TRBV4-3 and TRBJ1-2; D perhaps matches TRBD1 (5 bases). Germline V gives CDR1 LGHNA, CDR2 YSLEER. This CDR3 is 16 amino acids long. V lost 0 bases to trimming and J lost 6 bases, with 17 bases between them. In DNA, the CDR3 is TGCGCCAGCAGCCAAGATTGGAGGGCAGGGAAGAATGGCTACACCTTC. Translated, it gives CASSQDWRAGKNGYTF.

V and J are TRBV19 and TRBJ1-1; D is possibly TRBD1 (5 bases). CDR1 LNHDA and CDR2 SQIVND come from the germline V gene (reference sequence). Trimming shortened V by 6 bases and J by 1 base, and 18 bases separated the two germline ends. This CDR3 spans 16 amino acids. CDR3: CASRIKGLHSNTEAFF. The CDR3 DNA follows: TGTGCCAGTAGGATAAAGGGGCTTCACTCGAACACTGAAGCTTTCTTT.

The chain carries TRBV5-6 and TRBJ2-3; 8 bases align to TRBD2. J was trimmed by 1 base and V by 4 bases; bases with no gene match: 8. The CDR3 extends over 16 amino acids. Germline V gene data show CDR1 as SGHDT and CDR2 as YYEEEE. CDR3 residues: CASSRVWRGGTDTQYF. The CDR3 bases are TGTGCCAGCAGCCGCGTCTGGCGGGGGGGCACAGATACGCAGTATTTT.

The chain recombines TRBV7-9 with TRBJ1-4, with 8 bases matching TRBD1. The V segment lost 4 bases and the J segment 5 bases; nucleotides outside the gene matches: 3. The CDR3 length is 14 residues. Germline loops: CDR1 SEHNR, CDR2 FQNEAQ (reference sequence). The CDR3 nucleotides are TGTGCCAGCAGCTCGGACAGGGTGAATGAAAAACTGTTTTTT. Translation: CASSSDRVNEKLFF.

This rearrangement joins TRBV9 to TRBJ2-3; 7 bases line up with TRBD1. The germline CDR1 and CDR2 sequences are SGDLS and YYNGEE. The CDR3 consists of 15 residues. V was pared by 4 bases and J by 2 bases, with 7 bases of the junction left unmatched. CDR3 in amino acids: CASSPEGATTDTQYF. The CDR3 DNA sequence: TGTGCCAGCAGCCCAGAGGGGGCCACCACAGATACGCAGTATTTT.

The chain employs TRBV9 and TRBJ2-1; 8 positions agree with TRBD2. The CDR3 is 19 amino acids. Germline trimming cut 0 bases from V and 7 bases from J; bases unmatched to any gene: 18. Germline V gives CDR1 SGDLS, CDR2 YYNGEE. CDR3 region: CASSVAVRAGGTEGNEQFF. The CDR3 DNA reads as TGTGCCAGCAGCGTAGCTGTGAGGGCGGGGGGTACTGAAGGGAATGAGCAGTTCTTC.

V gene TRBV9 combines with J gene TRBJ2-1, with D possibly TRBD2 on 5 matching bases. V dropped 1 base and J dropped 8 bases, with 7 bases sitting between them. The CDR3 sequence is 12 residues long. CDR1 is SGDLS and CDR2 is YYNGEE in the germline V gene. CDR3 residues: CASSVMGDEQFF. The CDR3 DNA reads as TGTGCCAGCAGCGTAATGGGAGATGAGCAGTTCTTC.

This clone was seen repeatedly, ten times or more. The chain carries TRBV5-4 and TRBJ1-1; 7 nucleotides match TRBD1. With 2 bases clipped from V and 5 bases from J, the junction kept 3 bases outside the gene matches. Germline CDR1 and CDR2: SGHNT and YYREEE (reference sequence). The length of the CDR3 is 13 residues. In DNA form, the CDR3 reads TGTGCCAGCAGCTTTAGCAGGGGGACTGAAGCTTTCTTT. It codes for CASSFSRGTEAFF.

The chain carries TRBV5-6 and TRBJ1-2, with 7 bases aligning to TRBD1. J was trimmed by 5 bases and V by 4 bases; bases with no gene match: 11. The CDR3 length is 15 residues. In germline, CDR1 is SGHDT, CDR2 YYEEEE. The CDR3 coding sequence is TGTGCCAGCAGCCCGTATAACAGGGGAGAATATGGCTACACCTTC. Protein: CASSPYNRGEYGYTF. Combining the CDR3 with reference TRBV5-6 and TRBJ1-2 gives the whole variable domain DAGVTQSPTHLIKTRGQQVTLRCSPKSGHDTVSWYQQALGQGPQFIFQYYEEEERQRGNFPDRFSGHQFPNYSSELNVNALLLGDSALYLCASSPYNRGEYGYTFGSGTRLTVV.

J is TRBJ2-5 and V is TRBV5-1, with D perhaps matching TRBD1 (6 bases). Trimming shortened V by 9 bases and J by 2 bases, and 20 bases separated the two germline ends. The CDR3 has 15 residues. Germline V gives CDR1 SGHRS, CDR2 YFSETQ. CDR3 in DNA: TGCGCCATCCTCCCTGGACAGAGCTTACAAGAGACCCAGTACTTC. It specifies CAILPGQSLQETQYF.

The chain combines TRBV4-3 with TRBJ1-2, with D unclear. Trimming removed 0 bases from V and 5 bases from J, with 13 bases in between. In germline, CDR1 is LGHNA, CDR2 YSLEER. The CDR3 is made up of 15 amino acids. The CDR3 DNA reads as TGCGCCAGCAGCCAAGAGCTCTCAGGTGGATATGGCTACACCTTC. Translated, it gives CASSQELSGGYGYTF.

The CDR3 reads CASSLGTPTNEKLFF. The CDR3 DNA reads TGTGCCAGTAGTTTGGGGACTCCAACTAATGAAAAACTGTTTTTT. The gene calls are TRBV19 and TRBJ1-4; D is possibly TRBD1 (5 bases). Trimming took off 5 bases at V and 0 bases at J, with 10 bases between the two ends. CDR3 length equals 15 residues. Germline values: CDR1 LNHDA, CDR2 SQIVND (reference sequence).

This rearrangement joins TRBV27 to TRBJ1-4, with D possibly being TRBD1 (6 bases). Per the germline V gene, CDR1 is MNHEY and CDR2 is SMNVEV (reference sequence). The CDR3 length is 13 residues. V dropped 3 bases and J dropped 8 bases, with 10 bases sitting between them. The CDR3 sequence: CASSFSGTEKLFF. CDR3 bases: TGTGCCAGCAGTTTTTCAGGGACAGAAAAACTGTTTTTT.

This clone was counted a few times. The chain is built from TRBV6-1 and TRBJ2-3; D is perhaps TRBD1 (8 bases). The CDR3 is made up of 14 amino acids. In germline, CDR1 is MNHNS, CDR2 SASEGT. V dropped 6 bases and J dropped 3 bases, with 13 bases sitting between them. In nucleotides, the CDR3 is TGTGCCAGCAGGTTACAGGGGGGGACAGATACGCAGTATTTT. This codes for CASRLQGGTDTQYF.